These 6 T cell receptor beta chains originate from one sample sequenced in a study of OX40 agonist ivuxolimab in advanced cancers. TCRdb's copy holds only in-frame clones and misses some; the assay was immunoSEQ multiplex PCR. The data show roughly 48,000 clones, with about 89% seen just once and roughly 31% held by the top ten. This specimen was CD4+ or CD8+ T cells sorted from blood, taken in a trial of the OX40 agonist ivuxolimab. Receptors were obtained from an adult with an advanced solid tumor such as melanoma, head and neck, liver or kidney cancer.

The V and J genes are TRBV4-1 and TRBJ1-5, with TRBD1 matching 7 bases. V lost 4 bases and J lost 0; bases outside the gene matches: 3. The CDR3 runs 15 residues. Per the germline V gene, CDR1 is MGHRA and CDR2 is YSYEKL. CDR3: CASSPGQNSNQPQHF. The CDR3 region has the DNA TGCGCCAGCAGCCCGGGACAGAATAGCAATCAGCCCCAGCATTTT.

V gene TRBV7-8 combines with J gene TRBJ1-1; D perhaps matches TRBD1 (5 bases). Germline V gives CDR1 SGHVS, CDR2 FQNEAQ. There are 15 residues in the CDR3. Trimming shortened V by 2 bases and J by 0 bases, and 10 bases separated the two germline ends. For the CDR3, the DNA is TGTGCCAGCAGCTTAACGGCAGGGCTGAACACTGAAGCTTTCTTT. Its protein product is CASSLTAGLNTEAFF.

The genes are TRBV11-2 and TRBJ1-1, with 11 bases lining up with TRBD1. This CDR3 has 14 residues. Per the germline V gene, CDR1 is SGHAT and CDR2 is FQNNGV. V shed 4 bases, J shed 10 bases, and the junction held 8 bases outside the gene matches. The CDR3 loop reads CASSSGTGGSTAFF. The CDR3 DNA reads as TGTGCCAGCAGCTCGGGGACAGGGGGTTCGACAGCTTTCTTT.

The chain recombines TRBV4-1 with TRBJ2-7, with 8 bases lining up with TRBD2. The DNA end lines up better with TRBJ2-1; the J call may be wrong. The CDR3 is 16 residues long. Germline-derived CDR1 and CDR2 are MGHRA and YSYEKL. CDR3 in amino acids: CASSQPPGLVLVEQFF. CDR3 nucleotides: TGCGCCAGCAGCCAACCCCCGGGACTAGTCCTTGTTGAGCAGTTCTTC.

CDR3 coding DNA: TGTGCCACCAGCAGAGGGGAGACCATCACCGGGGAGCTGTTTTTT. Amino acids: CATSRGETITGELFF. This chain links TRBV15 with TRBJ2-2, with D tentatively TRBD2 (5 bases). Germline assignment: CDR1 LNHNV and CDR2 YYDKDF (reference sequence). V lost 1 base and J 4 bases, leaving 10 bases between the germline ends. This CDR3 has 15 residues.

The chain uses TRBV9 and TRBJ2-3; 7 positions agree with TRBD1. Germline loops: CDR1 SGDLS, CDR2 YYNGEE. V lost 0 bases to trimming and J lost 2 bases; unmatched junction nucleotides: 9. The CDR3 is made up of 17 amino acids. The CDR3 nucleotides read TGTGCCAGCAGCGTAGGGACAGGAACATTTTCCACAGATACGCAGTATTTT. Translated, it gives CASSVGTGTFSTDTQYF.